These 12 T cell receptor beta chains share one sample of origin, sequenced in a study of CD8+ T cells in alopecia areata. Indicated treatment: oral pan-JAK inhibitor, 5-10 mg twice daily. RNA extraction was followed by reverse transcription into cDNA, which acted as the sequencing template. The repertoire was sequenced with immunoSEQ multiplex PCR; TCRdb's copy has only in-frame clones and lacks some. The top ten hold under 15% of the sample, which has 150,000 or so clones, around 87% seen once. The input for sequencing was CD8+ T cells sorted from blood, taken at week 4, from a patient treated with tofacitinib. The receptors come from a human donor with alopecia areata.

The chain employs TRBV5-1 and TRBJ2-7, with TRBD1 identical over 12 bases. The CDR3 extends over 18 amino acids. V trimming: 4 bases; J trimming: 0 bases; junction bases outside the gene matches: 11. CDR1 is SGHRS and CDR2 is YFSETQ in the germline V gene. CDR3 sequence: CASSPGTGGGQYSYEQYF. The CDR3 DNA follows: TGCGCCAGCAGCCCAGGGACAGGGGGCGGCCAGTACTCCTACGAGCAGTACTTC.

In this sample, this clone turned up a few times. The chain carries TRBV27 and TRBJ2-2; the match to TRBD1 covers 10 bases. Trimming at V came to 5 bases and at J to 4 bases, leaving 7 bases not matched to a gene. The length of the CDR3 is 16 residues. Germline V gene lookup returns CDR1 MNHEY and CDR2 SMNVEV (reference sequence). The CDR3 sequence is CASSTPGQGFTGELFF. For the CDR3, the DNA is TGTGCCAGCAGTACCCCGGGACAGGGGTTCACCGGGGAGCTGTTTTTT.

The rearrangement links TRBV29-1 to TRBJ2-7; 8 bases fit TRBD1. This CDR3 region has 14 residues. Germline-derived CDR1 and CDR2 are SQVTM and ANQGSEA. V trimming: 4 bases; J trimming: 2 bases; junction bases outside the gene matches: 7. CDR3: CSVVWGQATYEQYF. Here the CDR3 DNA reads TGCAGCGTTGTCTGGGGACAGGCGACCTACGAGCAGTACTTC.

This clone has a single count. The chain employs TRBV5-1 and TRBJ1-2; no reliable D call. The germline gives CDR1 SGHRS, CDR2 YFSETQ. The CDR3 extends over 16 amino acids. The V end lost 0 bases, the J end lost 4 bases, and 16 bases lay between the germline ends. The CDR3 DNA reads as TGCGCCAGCAGCTTGGGGTACACGTCGGACCCCTATGGCTACACCTTC. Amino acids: CASSLGYTSDPYGYTF.

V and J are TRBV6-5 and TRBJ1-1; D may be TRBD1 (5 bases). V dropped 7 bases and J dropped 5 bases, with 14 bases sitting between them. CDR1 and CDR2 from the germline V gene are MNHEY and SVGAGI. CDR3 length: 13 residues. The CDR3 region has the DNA TGTGCCAGCATGGAGGGGCGTTGGACTGAAGCTTTCTTT. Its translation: CASMEGRWTEAFF.

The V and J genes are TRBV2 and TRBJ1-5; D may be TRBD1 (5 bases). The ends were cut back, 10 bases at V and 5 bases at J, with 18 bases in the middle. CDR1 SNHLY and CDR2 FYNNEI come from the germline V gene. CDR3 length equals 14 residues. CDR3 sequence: CATRTGDGHQPQHF. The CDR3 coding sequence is TGTGCCACCCGAACGGGGGACGGTCATCAGCCCCAGCATTTT.

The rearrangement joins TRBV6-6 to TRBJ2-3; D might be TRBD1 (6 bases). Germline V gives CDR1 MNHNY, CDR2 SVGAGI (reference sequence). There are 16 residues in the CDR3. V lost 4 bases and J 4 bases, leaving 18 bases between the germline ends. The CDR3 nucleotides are TGTGCCAGCAGTTCCTCAGGGGACCTAAGGGCAGATACGCAGTATTTT. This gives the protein CASSSSGDLRADTQYF.

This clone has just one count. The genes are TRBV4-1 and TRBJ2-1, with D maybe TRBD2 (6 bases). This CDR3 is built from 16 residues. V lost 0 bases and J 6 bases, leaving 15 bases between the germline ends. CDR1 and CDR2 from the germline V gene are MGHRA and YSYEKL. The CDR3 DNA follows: TGCGCCAGCAGCCAAGATGCAAGCGGGCCCATCAATGAGCAGTTCTTC. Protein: CASSQDASGPINEQFF.

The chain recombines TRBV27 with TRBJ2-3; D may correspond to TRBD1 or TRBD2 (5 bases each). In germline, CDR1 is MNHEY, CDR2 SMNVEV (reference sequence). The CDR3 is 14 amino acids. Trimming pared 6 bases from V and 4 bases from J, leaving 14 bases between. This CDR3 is CASSPSRGPDTQYF. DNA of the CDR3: TGTGCCAGCAGCCCTAGTCGGGGACCAGATACGCAGTATTTT.

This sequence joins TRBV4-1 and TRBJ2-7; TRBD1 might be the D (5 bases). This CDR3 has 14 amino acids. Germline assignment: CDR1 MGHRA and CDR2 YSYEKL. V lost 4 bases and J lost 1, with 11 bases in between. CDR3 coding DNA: TGCGCCAGCAGCCTGAGCAGGGATTCCTACGAGCAGTACTTC. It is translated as CASSLSRDSYEQYF.

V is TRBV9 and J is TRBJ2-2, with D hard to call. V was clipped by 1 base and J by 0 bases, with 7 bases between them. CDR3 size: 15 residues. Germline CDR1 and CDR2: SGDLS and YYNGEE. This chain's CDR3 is CASSVQVSNTGELFF. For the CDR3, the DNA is TGTGCCAGCAGCGTACAGGTTTCGAACACCGGGGAGCTGTTTTTT. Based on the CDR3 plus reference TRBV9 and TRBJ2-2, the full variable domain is DSGVTQTPKHLITATGQRVTLRCSPRSGDLSVYWYQQSLDQGLQFLIQYYNGEERAKGNILERFSAQQFPDLHSELNLSSLELGDSALYFCASSVQVSNTGELFFGEGSRLTVL.

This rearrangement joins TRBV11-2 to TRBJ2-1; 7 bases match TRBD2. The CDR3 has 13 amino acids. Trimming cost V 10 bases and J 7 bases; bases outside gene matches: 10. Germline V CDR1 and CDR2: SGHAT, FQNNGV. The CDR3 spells CATGGELRNEQFF. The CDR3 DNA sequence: TGTGCCACTGGGGGGGAGCTACGAAATGAGCAGTTCTTC. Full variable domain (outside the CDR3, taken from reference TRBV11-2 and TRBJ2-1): EAGVAQSPRYKIIEKRQSVAFWCNPISGHATLYWYQQILGQGPKLLIQFQNNGVVDDSQLPKDRFSAERLKGVDSTLKIQPAKLEDSAVYLCATGGELRNEQFFGPGTRLTVL.